The 17 T cell receptor beta chains in this list originate from one sample, sequenced in a study of shared T cell receptors in the human thymus listed by TCRdb under 2021. Library preparation used the immunoSEQ multiplex PCR assay. This is the immuneACCESS table as TCRdb keeps it, with only in-frame sequences that have V and J called. A part of the clones is gone; compared with another copy, unresolved V genes explain less than half, and the rest is unexplained. The sample yields hundreds of thousands of clones; roughly 88% were counted once. The ten largest clones add up to around 0.0099% of the sample. A further study also used this sample, focusing on human thymus T cells.

What was sequenced was thymocytes. Source of these receptors: a boy less than two years old with a congenital heart defect. Donor details come from another sample of the same person, matched by shared clones.

The CDR3 protein is CASSVGGPGDTEAFF. The CDR3 coding sequence is TGTGCCAGCAGCGTAGGGGGGCCCGGAGATACTGAAGCTTTCTTT. This rearrangement joins TRBV9 to TRBJ1-1, with a possible D match to TRBD1 (6 bases). V was clipped by 0 bases and J by 5 bases, with 14 bases between them. From germline, CDR1 is SGDLS and CDR2 YYNGEE. The CDR3 length is 15 residues.

The chain links TRBV15 to TRBJ2-5, with 7 nucleotides matching TRBD2. Trimming at V came to 1 base and at J to 4 bases, leaving 9 bases not matched to a gene. There are 16 residues in the CDR3. Germline values: CDR1 LNHNV, CDR2 YYDKDF (reference sequence). CDR3 region: CATSRGAGVFRETQYF. The CDR3 DNA reads as TGTGCCACCAGCAGAGGGGCGGGAGTGTTTAGAGAGACCCAGTACTTC.

This clone was observed a handful of times. One end of the junction does not line up with germline, which may come from a read error. The chain is built from TRBV12-5 and TRBJ2-5; a weak D match, TRBD2 (5 bases). Germline loops: CDR1 LGHNT, CDR2 FRNRAP. This CDR3 is built from 12 residues. The CDR3 spells CASGLGGFPANF. CDR3 sequence (DNA): TGTGCTAGTGGTTTGGGAGGGTTCCCCGCCAACTTC.

This sequence joins TRBV11-2 and TRBJ2-4; D is unclear. The germline V and J ends were trimmed by 4 bases and 7 bases, with 20 bases remaining between them. CDR3 length: 16 residues. CDR1 is SGHAT and CDR2 is FQNNGV in the germline V gene. The DNA for the CDR3 is TGTGCCAGCAGCTCAACCCGAGGTCGTGTCCGTAACATTCAGTACTTC. Protein product: CASSSTRGRVRNIQYF.

The V and J genes are TRBV5-1 and TRBJ2-7; 7 nucleotides align to TRBD1. The CDR3 covers 15 residues. The trim removed 4 bases at V and 5 bases at J, leaving 12 bases unmatched. Germline V gene lookup returns CDR1 SGHRS and CDR2 YFSETQ. The chain's CDR3 is CASSLRTGFINEQYF. For the CDR3, the DNA is TGCGCCAGCAGCCTTAGGACAGGTTTTATCAACGAGCAGTACTTC.

This chain links TRBV5-4 with TRBJ2-1; maybe TRBD2 (6 bases). Germline loops: CDR1 SGHNT, CDR2 YYREEE (reference sequence). This CDR3 has 18 amino acids. The V end was cut by 1 base, the J end by 1 base, with 18 bases between. In DNA form, the CDR3 reads TGTGCCAGCAGCTTGAGTGGGGATGGGCGGGATTCCTACAATGAGCAGTTCTTC. Translated, it gives CASSLSGDGRDSYNEQFF.

This sequence joins TRBV11-2 and TRBJ2-2; D uncertain. V lost 3 bases and J lost 5, with 16 bases in between. CDR3 length: 16 residues. Per germline, CDR1 SGHAT and CDR2 FQNNGV. CDR3 sequence: CASSFAKVTRTGELFF. The CDR3 bases are TGTGCCAGCAGCTTCGCTAAAGTAACCCGGACCGGGGAGCTGTTTTTT.

The V and J genes are TRBV19 and TRBJ2-1, with D possibly matching TRBD1 (6 bases). The CDR3 extends over 17 amino acids. CDR1 and CDR2 (germline): LNHDA, SQIVND (reference sequence). The V end lost 7 bases, the J end lost 0 bases, and 19 bases lay between the germline ends. The CDR3 nucleotides are TGTGCCAGTACCCCCTCAGGGACACCAAGCTCCTACAATGAGCAGTTCTTC. Amino acids: CASTPSGTPSSYNEQFF.

The V call is TRBV28, the J call TRBJ1-5; D perhaps matches TRBD1 (5 bases). V lost 6 bases, J lost 2 bases, and 11 bases lay in between. CDR1 MDHEN and CDR2 SYDVKM come from the germline V gene. This CDR3 has 14 amino acids. The CDR3 reads CASRPGHRNQPQHF. CDR3 DNA sequence: TGTGCCAGCAGACCTGGACACCGCAATCAGCCCCAGCATTTT.

The chain links TRBV27 to TRBJ2-7, with D possibly matching TRBD1 (6 bases). The germline CDR1 and CDR2 sequences are MNHEY and SMNVEV (reference sequence). V lost 6 bases, J lost 4 bases, and 22 bases lay in between. The CDR3 consists of 16 residues. The CDR3 sequence: CASSYHRGQRFYEQYF. CDR3 nucleotide sequence: TGTGCCAGCAGCTACCATAGAGGACAGAGGTTTTACGAGCAGTACTTC.

The chain combines TRBV28 with TRBJ2-5, with 15 bases matching TRBD2. The CDR3 sequence is 17 residues long. The ends lost 2 bases at V and 5 bases at J; junction bases unmatched: 6. CDR1 is MDHEN and CDR2 is SYDVKM in the germline V gene. In DNA, the CDR3 is TGTGCCAGCAGTTTACCCGGACTAGCGGGAGGGCTGGAGACCCAGTACTTC. It yields the protein CASSLPGLAGGLETQYF.

The chain carries TRBV7-9 and TRBJ1-1; D is uncertain. Per the germline V gene, CDR1 is SEHNR and CDR2 is FQNEAQ (reference sequence). V was pared by 11 bases and J by 3 bases, with 25 bases between. The CDR3 covers 16 residues. CDR3 sequence reads: CAASPGVGGRDTEAFF. The CDR3 coding sequence is TGTGCCGCCTCGCCCGGGGTTGGTGGGAGGGACACTGAAGCTTTCTTT.

This clone came up once. The rearrangement links TRBV5-1 to TRBJ2-1; 8 positions match TRBD2. The CDR3 is made up of 14 amino acids. Trimming cost V 6 bases and J 7 bases; bases outside gene matches: 9. Germline V gene data show CDR1 as SGHRS and CDR2 as YFSETQ. This CDR3 is CASTGLAGRNEQFF. DNA for the CDR3: TGCGCCAGCACCGGACTAGCAGGGAGGAATGAGCAGTTCTTC.

CDR3 residues: CASSQWGGLAGVPSGANVLTF. The CDR3, as DNA: TGCGCCAGCAGCCAATGGGGCGGACTAGCGGGAGTCCCCTCTGGGGCCAACGTCCTGACTTTC. The rearrangement joins TRBV4-1 to TRBJ2-6, with 13 bases identical to TRBD2. Germline CDR1 MGHRA, CDR2 YSYEKL. The ends lost 2 bases at V and 0 bases at J; junction bases unmatched: 10. The CDR3 is 21 amino acids.

With regard to this clone: One end of the junction does not line up with germline, which may come from a read error. The V and J genes are TRBV23-1 and TRBJ2-3, with D unresolved. TRBV23-1 is an ORF for which the function is uncertain. This CDR3 contains 15 residues. The CDR3, as DNA: TGCGCCAGCAGTCAAATTAGTGCGCCAACAGATGCGCAGTATTTT. Translation gives CASSQISAPTDAQYF.

The J gene is TRBJ1-5, the V gene TRBV19; 7 bases line up with TRBD1. After removal of 4 bases from V and 1 base from J, the junction contained 7 bases not matched to a gene. The germline gives CDR1 LNHDA, CDR2 SQIVND (reference sequence). The CDR3 covers 16 residues. The CDR3 nucleotides are TGTGCCAGTAGTACAGGGGGGAGTCCGAGCAATCAGCCCCAGCATTTT. It encodes CASSTGGSPSNQPQHF.

This clone was seen more than once but under ten times. J is TRBJ2-3 and V is TRBV4-1; 7 bases align to TRBD2. The germline CDR1 and CDR2 sequences are MGHRA and YSYEKL. The CDR3 runs 15 residues. The V and J ends lost 0 bases and 13 bases, in that order; junction bases with no gene match: 13. CDR3 coding DNA: TGCGCCAGCAGCCAAGAGGCGGGACTATCAAAGAGAAAGTATTTT. Translated, it gives CASSQEAGLSKRKYF.